What follows are 26 T cell receptor beta chains derived from one specimen sequenced in a study of monozygotic twins with inflammatory bowel disease. TCRdb reanalyzed the 5' RACE reads and collapses them to one entry per CDR3 protein, without DNA. Its table records 440,000 or so distinct CDR3 sequences. Sequencing was performed on blood. The receptor source for this set is a human donor with ulcerative colitis or Crohn's disease, or a healthy co-twin of an affected twin (not recorded which).

The chain joins TRBV11-2 to TRBJ1-2. The CDR3 sequence is 13 residues long. Germline values: CDR1 SGHAT, CDR2 FQNNGV. CDR3 protein: CASSSLGRYGYTF.

The CDR3: CATSDLNRAGAHNEQFF. The chain combines TRBV24-1 with TRBJ2-1. CDR3 length: 17 amino acids. The germline V gene has CDR1 KGHDR and CDR2 SFDVKD.

The chain joins TRBV3-1 to TRBJ1-4; TCRdb's D call of TRBD1 is untestable without DNA. This CDR3 comprises 13 residues. The germline V gene encodes CDR1 LGHDT and CDR2 YNNKEL (reference sequence). The CDR3 here is CASSRLGDEKLFF.

The chain recombines TRBV19 with TRBJ2-7; the D call from TCRdb, TRBD1, cannot be confirmed without DNA. Germline lookup yields CDR1 LNHDA and CDR2 SQIVND (reference sequence). This CDR3 has 14 amino acids. This CDR3 reads CASSIQAGGYEQYF.

J is TRBJ1-2 and V is TRBV27; the D gene TCRdb calls, TRBD1, cannot be checked with no DNA. The CDR3 has 15 residues. Germline lookup yields CDR1 MNHEY and CDR2 SMNVEV (reference sequence). CDR3 region: CASSLSAPPGYGYTF.

The chain combines TRBV3-1 with TRBJ2-1. The CDR3 loop spans 11 amino acids. Looked up from germline, CDR1 is LGHDT and CDR2 is YNNKEL (reference sequence). CDR3: CASSQWEEQFF.

The rearrangement links TRBV15 to TRBJ2-5; TCRdb lists TRBD2, though no DNA is available to test this call. This CDR3 is built from 14 residues. Germline assignment: CDR1 LNHNV and CDR2 YYDKDF (reference sequence). CDR3 residues: CATSRDRALETQYF.

The chain has TRBV4-1 and TRBJ2-3; TCRdb picks TRBD2, but there is no DNA to check that call. The CDR3 spans 16 residues. Germline-derived CDR1 and CDR2 are MGHRA and YSYEKL. This chain's CDR3 is CASSQEGTSGRDTQYF.

The V gene is TRBV5-1, the J gene TRBJ2-7; TCRdb designates TRBD1, a call that cannot be tested without DNA. The CDR3 is 16 residues long. Germline loops: CDR1 SGHRS, CDR2 YFSETQ. The CDR3 loop is CASSLDPGRSSYEQYF.

This chain uses TRBV6-2 or TRBV6-3 with TRBJ2-6; TCRdb picks TRBD2, but there is no DNA to check that call. The germline gives CDR1 MNHEY, CDR2 SVGEGT. CDR3 length equals 16 residues. The CDR3 sequence: CASRGGQTSGANVLTF.

This chain's CDR3 is CASSGQGRGSYGYTF. This sequence joins TRBV28 and TRBJ1-2; with no DNA, the TCRdb D assignment of TRBD1 cannot be verified. The CDR3 loop spans 15 amino acids. Germline V gene sequence: CDR1 MDHEN, CDR2 SYDVKM.

The chain couples TRBV7-9 to TRBJ2-3; as DNA is missing, the TRBD1 call by TCRdb cannot be tested. Germline CDR1 reads SEHNR; CDR2 reads FQNEAQ (reference sequence). The CDR3 spans 14 residues. The CDR3 protein is CASSLNRGTDTQYF.

This chain links TRBV6-5 with TRBJ1-1. CDR3 length: 16 amino acids. CDR1 is MNHEY and CDR2 is SVGAGI in the germline V gene. The chain's CDR3 is CASSYEWAGGSTEAFF.

V is TRBV19 and J is TRBJ2-3; checking the TCRdb D call of TRBD1 is not possible without DNA. The CDR3 totals 15 residues. The germline V gene encodes CDR1 LNHDA and CDR2 SQIVND (reference sequence). CDR3 residues: CASSPRDRRTDTQYF.

The J gene is TRBJ2-3, the V gene TRBV28; TCRdb returns TRBD1, unconfirmable since there is no DNA. The CDR3 contains 18 residues. Germline V gives CDR1 MDHEN, CDR2 SYDVKM. CDR3: CASSLPRGGGRGTDTQYF.

The V and J genes are TRBV7-9 and TRBJ1-1. CDR1 and CDR2 (germline): SEHNR, FQNEAQ (reference sequence). The CDR3 length is 14 residues. CDR3 region: CASSLAQKNTEAFF. Full variable domain (rest looked up from reference TRBV7-9 and TRBJ1-1): DTGVSQNPRHKITKRGQNVTFRCDPISEHNRLYWYRQTLGQGPEFLTYFQNEAQLEKSRLLSDRFSAERPKGSFSTLEIQRTEQGDSAMYLCASSLAQKNTEAFFGQGTRLTVV.

The chain joins TRBV12-3 or TRBV12-4 to TRBJ2-5; there is no DNA to check the TCRdb D call of TRBD1. This CDR3 is built from 15 residues. The CDR3 region is CASSRGQGGQETQYF.

The rearrangement uses TRBV20-1 and TRBJ2-3; checking the TCRdb D call of TRBD2 is not possible without DNA. The CDR3 is 15 residues long. Germline assignment: CDR1 DFQATT and CDR2 SNEGSKA (reference sequence). The CDR3 spells CSATGTSGIGDTQYF.

This chain joins TRBV7-2 and TRBJ1-2. Germline V CDR1 and CDR2: SGHTA, FQGNSA. The CDR3 is 12 residues long. The CDR3 sequence: CASSLIDYGYTF.

The genes are TRBV20-1 and TRBJ2-1; the D gene TCRdb calls, TRBD2, cannot be checked with no DNA. Looked up from germline, CDR1 is DFQATT and CDR2 is SNEGSKA (reference sequence). This CDR3 has 15 residues. The CDR3 is CSARVLAGEGNEQFF.

This sequence joins TRBV15 and TRBJ1-4. The length of the CDR3 is 13 residues. Germline V gene data show CDR1 as LNHNV and CDR2 as YYDKDF (reference sequence). This CDR3 is CATSRGGLQELFF.

The gene calls are TRBV20-1 and TRBJ2-7; the D gene TCRdb calls, TRBD1, cannot be checked with no DNA. The CDR3 is made up of 15 amino acids. Looked up from germline, CDR1 is DFQATT and CDR2 is SNEGSKA (reference sequence). CDR3 region: CSARPTTGRGGEQYF.

This chain joins TRBV5-4 and TRBJ2-2; as DNA is missing, the TRBD1 call by TCRdb cannot be tested. Germline assignment: CDR1 SGHNT and CDR2 YYREEE (reference sequence). CDR3 length: 14 residues. The CDR3 region is CAVWGSRDTGELFF.

V is TRBV7-2 and J is TRBJ2-7; the D gene TCRdb calls, TRBD1, cannot be checked with no DNA. The CDR3 is 15 residues long. CDR1 and CDR2 (germline): SGHTA, FQGNSA. Here the CDR3 reads CASSLKAGNTYEQYF.

The chain employs TRBV6-5 and TRBJ2-5; TCRdb calls TRBD1, which cannot be checked without DNA. CDR1 MNHEY and CDR2 SVGAGI come from the germline V gene. This CDR3 contains 17 residues. CDR3 region: CASSYSGGRGRQETQYF.

The CDR3 sequence is CASTSGREQYF. This chain joins TRBV27 and TRBJ2-7. The CDR3 spans 11 residues. Germline-derived CDR1 and CDR2 are MNHEY and SMNVEV (reference sequence).